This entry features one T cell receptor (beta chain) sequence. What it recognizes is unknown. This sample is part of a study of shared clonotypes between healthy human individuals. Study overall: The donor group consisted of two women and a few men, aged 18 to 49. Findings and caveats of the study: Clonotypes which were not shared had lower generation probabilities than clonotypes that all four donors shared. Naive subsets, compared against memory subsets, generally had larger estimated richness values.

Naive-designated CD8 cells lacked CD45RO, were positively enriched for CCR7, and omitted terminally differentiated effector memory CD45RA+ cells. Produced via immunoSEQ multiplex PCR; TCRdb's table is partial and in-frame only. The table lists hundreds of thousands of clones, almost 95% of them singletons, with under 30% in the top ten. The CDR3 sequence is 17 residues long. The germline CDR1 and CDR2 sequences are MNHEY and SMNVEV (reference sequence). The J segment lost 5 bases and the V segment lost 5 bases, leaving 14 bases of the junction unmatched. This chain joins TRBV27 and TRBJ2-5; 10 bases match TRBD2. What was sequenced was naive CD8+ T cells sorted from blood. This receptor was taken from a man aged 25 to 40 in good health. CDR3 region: CASSPTGLAGGWETQYF. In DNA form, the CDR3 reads TGTGCCAGCAGTCCCACCGGCTTAGCGGGAGGATGGGAGACCCAGTACTTC.